Listed below are T cell receptor beta chains from one sample, sequenced in a study of T cell repertoires in cytomegalovirus infection. Their antigens remain unidentified. TCRdb used MiXCR to reprocess the reads, holding one entry per CDR3 protein. Of about a million distinct CDR3 sequences listed, under 40% were seen once; the top ten hold around an eighth. The sample consisted of cultured CD8+ T cells from PBMCs, taken from culture after CMV antigen stimulation. The receptors here all came from a human donor in good health (CMV status not recorded). Some clones in this sample may be carry-over from other donors' samples. CDR3s include the opening cysteine and the closing phenylalanine or tryptophan. The order of the fields is CDR3 protein, V gene, J gene.

CDR3: CASSLGRPATEAFF
V: TRBV5-6
J: TRBJ1-1

CDR3: CSVASQGAPGYTF
V: TRBV29-1
J: TRBJ1-2

CDR3: CASSLLSTGGTNTEAFF
V: TRBV7-2
J: TRBJ1-1

CDR3: CASSPGGSRAMNTEAFF
V: TRBV28
J: TRBJ1-1

CDR3: CASMPGTNNSPLHF
V: TRBV27
J: TRBJ1-6

CDR3: CASSLGRGDIQYF
V: TRBV5-3
J: TRBJ2-4

CDR3: CSVDRGHLNEQFF
V: TRBV29-1
J: TRBJ2-1

CDR3: CASRIGTADTGELFF
V: TRBV6-8
J: TRBJ2-2

CDR3: CASSYRGLGYTF
V: TRBV6-5
J: TRBJ1-2

CDR3: CASIHWGGTLFF
V: TRBV11-2
J: TRBJ2-2

CDR3: CASSRGTSGGFYNEQFF
V: TRBV7-9
J: TRBJ2-1

CDR3: CASSYSLVQVDNEQFF
V: TRBV6-2/TRBV6-3
J: TRBJ2-1

CDR3: CASSLGLRQGEKDQPQHF
V: TRBV11-2
J: TRBJ1-5

CDR3: CASRSGTGFYGYTF
V: TRBV12-3/TRBV12-4
J: TRBJ1-2

CDR3: CASSYSRRGPTDTQYF
V: TRBV6-6
J: TRBJ2-3

CDR3: CASSGQALSYNEQFF
V: TRBV7-9
J: TRBJ2-1

CDR3: CASNLLAGGFYEQYF
V: TRBV6-1
J: TRBJ2-7

CDR3: CASSLAGNNYGYTF
V: TRBV7-2
J: TRBJ1-2

CDR3: CASSLEWTGYEQYF
V: TRBV7-2
J: TRBJ2-7

CDR3: CANPRSTEAFF
V: TRBV2
J: TRBJ1-1

CDR3: CSAYQGYSTDTQYF
V: TRBV29-1
J: TRBJ2-3

CDR3: CASSHRRVNTEAFF
V: TRBV4-2
J: TRBJ1-1

CDR3: CASSPERWPPEAFF
V: TRBV5-1
J: TRBJ1-1

CDR3: CASSLRTGRGTEAFF
V: TRBV7-3
J: TRBJ1-1

CDR3: CASSYSNSNQPQHF
V: TRBV6-2/TRBV6-3
J: TRBJ1-5

CDR3: CASSFPGQGAIYEQYF
V: TRBV5-4
J: TRBJ2-7

CDR3: CATVETGGVNAGELFF
V: TRBV24-1
J: TRBJ2-2

CDR3: CASTKHGTGDTEAFF
V: TRBV6-1
J: TRBJ1-1

CDR3: CAAGTVINEQFF
V: TRBV6-2/TRBV6-3
J: TRBJ2-1

CDR3: CASSLGLGYTQYF
V: TRBV7-8
J: TRBJ2-3

CDR3: CASSSDIDNEQFF
V: TRBV7-6
J: TRBJ2-1

CDR3: CASSSPGQGAYNEKLFF
V: TRBV7-4
J: TRBJ1-4

CDR3: CASSGSLRGGGPETQYF
V: TRBV7-6
J: TRBJ2-5

CDR3: CASSLFRGGAFF
V: TRBV7-9
J: TRBJ1-1

CDR3: CASSSPGQGAETQYF
V: TRBV7-9
J: TRBJ2-5

CDR3: CASSLGPEGGDTGELFF
V: TRBV7-2
J: TRBJ2-2

CDR3: CASSFTGGLGEQFF
V: TRBV27
J: TRBJ2-1

CDR3: CASSRLAGEANEKLFF
V: TRBV7-6
J: TRBJ1-4

CDR3: CASKLGGNYGYTF
V: TRBV27
J: TRBJ1-2

CDR3: CASSSRKLVRETQYF
V: TRBV6-2/TRBV6-3
J: TRBJ2-5

CDR3: CASSYGDPNQPQHF
V: TRBV7-9
J: TRBJ1-5

CDR3: CASSLIGGTDKATNEKLFF
V: TRBV7-9
J: TRBJ1-4

CDR3: CASTRPQGYGYTF
V: TRBV19
J: TRBJ1-2

CDR3: CASNLVQEVNSPLHF
V: TRBV12-3/TRBV12-4
J: TRBJ1-6

CDR3: CASSTSGGGSYNEQFF
V: TRBV18
J: TRBJ2-1

CDR3: CASSFGQGLGYGYTF
V: TRBV4-1
J: TRBJ1-2

CDR3: CSVEDDGSSYNEQFF
V: TRBV29-1
J: TRBJ2-1

CDR3: CASSLAETRKLQETQYF
V: TRBV7-9
J: TRBJ2-5

CDR3: CASNLQGTGGTYEQYF
V: TRBV12-3/TRBV12-4
J: TRBJ2-7

CDR3: CASSRRQAYEQYF
V: TRBV7-8
J: TRBJ2-7

CDR3: CSATDRAYYEQYF
V: TRBV20-1
J: TRBJ2-7